This T cell receptor (beta chain) was documented in a study of T-cell memory formation after mild COVID-19. TCRdb called the 5' RACE reads again in MiXCR, with one record for every CDR3 protein. Of about 320,000 distinct CDR3 sequences detected, around an eighth appear once; the ten largest clones hold 21%. In regard to this clonotype: Its antigen is currently unknown.

Per the germline V gene, CDR1 is DFQATT and CDR2 is SNEGSKA (reference sequence). The J segment lost 6 bases and the V segment lost 3 bases, leaving 3 bases of the junction unmatched. CDR3 size: 13 residues. Study findings and constraints: Some clones that responded were present in memory (sampled pre-infection), which suggests cross-reactive memory joined.

This TCR was recovered from a man between 18 and 29 years old who had mild COVID-19 (a few samples of this study predate the infection). Cell type and time point are not known. Sequencing input: PBMCs or a T cell subset sorted from them (not recorded which). The chain employs TRBV20-1 and TRBJ1-5, with TRBD1 matching 9 bases. CDR3 sequence reads: CSARTGGGQPQHF. In DNA form, the CDR3 reads TGCAGTGCTAGGACAGGGGGTGGTCAGCCCCAGCATTTT.